Following are 24 T cell receptor beta chains from one sample sequenced in a study of STAT5B mutations in CD4+ large granular lymphocyte leukemia. The table came from immunoSEQ multiplex PCR; TCRdb's copy has only in-frame clones and leaves some out. Of 22,000 or so clones in the sample, about 80% were seen once. Sequencing was done on a sample of CD4+ T cells from blood buffy coats. These receptors all stem from a human donor in good health.

V is TRBV9 and J is TRBJ2-2; D perhaps matches TRBD1 (6 bases). This CDR3 has 13 residues. The ends were cut back, 0 bases at V and 6 bases at J, with 6 bases in the middle. The germline gives CDR1 SGDLS, CDR2 YYNGEE. CDR3 in amino acids: CASSVGQAGELFF. The CDR3 region has the DNA TGTGCCAGCAGCGTAGGACAGGCCGGGGAGCTGTTTTTT.

This chain uses TRBV18 with TRBJ2-5, with D unresolved. Per germline, CDR1 KGHSH and CDR2 LQKENI. Trimming shortened V by 1 base and J by 1 base, and 10 bases separated the two germline ends. The CDR3 covers 15 residues. CDR3 in amino acids: CASSPQLGSQETQYF. CDR3 in DNA: TGTGCCAGCTCACCACAACTGGGCAGCCAAGAGACCCAGTACTTC.

The chain employs TRBV5-8 and TRBJ2-3; D tentatively reads TRBD1 or TRBD2 (5 bases each). The CDR3 extends over 15 amino acids. V was clipped by 2 bases and J by 4 bases, with 14 bases between them. Germline V gene data show CDR1 as SGHTS and CDR2 as YDEGEE. In DNA, the CDR3 is TGTGCCAGCAGCTTCGGGACCCTCAGGGCAGATACGCAGTATTTT. It is translated as CASSFGTLRADTQYF.

The chain recombines TRBV18 with TRBJ1-1, with D unclear. Looked up from germline, CDR1 is KGHSH and CDR2 is LQKENI. CDR3 length equals 15 residues. Trimming left V 0 bases short and J 0 bases short, with 8 bases between. Here the CDR3 reads CASSPPARMNTEAFF. The CDR3 region has the DNA TGTGCCAGCTCACCACCGGCCAGAATGAACACTGAAGCTTTCTTT. The full variable domain, with the rest looked up from reference TRBV18 and TRBJ1-1, is NAGVMQNPRHLVRRRGQEARLRCSPMKGHSHVYWYRQLPEEGLKFMVYLQKENIIDESGMPKERFSAEFPKEGPSILRIQQVVRGDSAAYFCASSPPARMNTEAFFGQGTRLTVV.

The chain carries TRBV13 and TRBJ1-2, with D unresolved. V was shortened by 5 bases and J by 6 bases, with 13 bases between the two germline ends. Germline loops: CDR1 PRHDT, CDR2 FYEKMQ (reference sequence). The CDR3 runs to 13 residues. CDR3 protein: CASSPPSVDGYTF. CDR3 DNA: TGTGCCAGCAGCCCCCCTTCAGTCGATGGCTACACCTTC.

V gene TRBV6-1 combines with J gene TRBJ2-5; 7 bases align to TRBD1. The CDR3 loop spans 13 amino acids. J was trimmed by 1 base and V by 5 bases; bases with no gene match: 1. Germline V gives CDR1 MNHNS, CDR2 SASEGT. Here the CDR3 DNA reads TGTGCCAGCAGTAGGGACAGCCAAGAGACCCAGTACTTC. Amino acids: CASSRDSQETQYF.

The genes are TRBV6-1 and TRBJ1-2; 8 positions agree with TRBD1. The CDR3 covers 15 residues. V gave up 3 bases and J gave up 4 bases; unmatched junction bases: 7. Germline assignment: CDR1 MNHNS and CDR2 SASEGT. In DNA, the CDR3 is TGTGCCAGCAGTGACGACAGGGGTGGCAGCTATGGCTACACCTTC. It encodes CASSDDRGGSYGYTF.

For this clone: Other DNA sequences of this sample code for an identical CDR3. The V call is TRBV7-6, the J call TRBJ1-4; tentatively, D is TRBD1 (6 bases). CDR1 is SGHVS, CDR2 FNYEAQ, per germline. The CDR3 has 16 amino acids. V lost 6 bases to trimming and J lost 5 bases, with 19 bases between them. CDR3 sequence reads: CASSPVRRGYNEKLFF. Here the CDR3 DNA reads TGTGCCAGCAGTCCCGTTAGGAGGGGGTACAATGAAAAACTGTTTTTT.

The chain is built from TRBV5-4 and TRBJ2-6; perhaps TRBD1 as D (6 bases). Germline CDR1 and CDR2: SGHNT and YYREEE (reference sequence). Trimming shortened V by 2 bases and J by 6 bases, and 12 bases separated the two germline ends. This CDR3 contains 15 residues. The CDR3 region has the DNA TGTGCCAGCAGCTTAGCAGGGGCGGCGGCCAACGTCCTGACTTTC. Translating gives CASSLAGAAANVLTF.

The chain joins TRBV7-2 to TRBJ1-2; D might be TRBD1 (5 bases). With 1 base removed from V and 0 bases from J, the gap between germline ends came to 9 bases. This CDR3 is 15 amino acids long. CDR1 SGHTA and CDR2 FQGNSA come from the germline V gene. As DNA, the CDR3 is TGTGCCAGCAGCTTAGGCCTGGGACCTAACTATGGCTACACCTTC. It is translated as CASSLGLGPNYGYTF.

This chain uses TRBV6-1 with TRBJ1-5; no firm D call. Per germline, CDR1 MNHNS and CDR2 SASEGT. The CDR3 has 13 amino acids. V lost 6 bases, J lost 7 bases, and 13 bases lay in between. The CDR3 loop is CASSVWSGQPQHF. As DNA, the CDR3 is TGTGCCAGCAGCGTATGGAGTGGGCAGCCCCAGCATTTT.

The CDR3 nucleotides read TGTGCCAGCAGCTTAGGCTGGCCGGGGCAAGAGACCCAGTACTTC. Its protein is CASSLGWPGQETQYF. The chain is built from TRBV7-2 and TRBJ2-5; D possibly corresponds to TRBD2 (5 bases). V lost 1 base and J lost 2, with 11 bases in between. CDR3 length equals 15 residues. Germline loops: CDR1 SGHTA, CDR2 FQGNSA.

The chain combines TRBV9 with TRBJ2-3; TRBD1 agrees at 12 bases. Trimming took 3 bases from V and 1 from J; bases not matched to a gene: 6. This CDR3 is 17 amino acids long. From germline, CDR1 is SGDLS and CDR2 YYNGEE. The CDR3 DNA follows: TGTGCCAGCAGCGCAGGGACAGGGGGCTATCGCACAGATACGCAGTATTTT. Translating gives CASSAGTGGYRTDTQYF.

The rearrangement links TRBV5-1 to TRBJ2-3, with TRBD2 matching over 16 bases. Germline assignment: CDR1 SGHRS and CDR2 YFSETQ. After removal of 4 bases from V and 2 bases from J, the junction contained 13 bases not matched to a gene. There are 20 residues in the CDR3. CDR3 loop: CASSPGLAGGGSLLTDTQYF. Written as DNA, the CDR3 is TGCGCCAGCAGCCCGGGACTAGCGGGAGGGGGGTCTCTTCTCACAGATACGCAGTATTTT.

The gene calls are TRBV5-6 and TRBJ1-1; the D is unclear. CDR3 length: 13 amino acids. V was trimmed by 4 bases and J by 3 bases, leaving 10 bases between them. Germline V gene lookup returns CDR1 SGHDT and CDR2 YYEEEE. DNA for the CDR3: TGTGCCAGCAGCCAGATGCAGTACACTGAAGCTTTCTTT. Translating gives CASSQMQYTEAFF.

J is TRBJ1-2 and V is TRBV6-6; the D is unclear. CDR1 and CDR2 (germline): MNHNY, SVGAGI (reference sequence). Between the trimmed V and J ends, which lost 7 bases and 8 bases, there was a span of 5 bases. This CDR3 region has 9 residues. The CDR3 DNA reads as TGTGCCAGCACTGGGGGCTACACCTTC. Amino acids: CASTGGYTF.

The V call is TRBV6-6, the J call TRBJ1-5, with D uncertain. The CDR3 has 11 residues. Trimming removed 6 bases from V and 5 bases from J, with 5 bases in between. Germline-derived CDR1 and CDR2 are MNHNY and SVGAGI (reference sequence). CDR3 in DNA: TGTGCCAGCAGGAGGGATCAGCCCCAGCATTTT. Translating gives CASRRDQPQHF.

This clone is a singleton in its sample. V gene TRBV19 combines with J gene TRBJ1-1; possible D gene TRBD1, 5 bases. This CDR3 is built from 18 residues. Trimming removed 3 bases at V and 5 bases at J, with 25 bases between. Germline CDR1 and CDR2: LNHDA and SQIVND (reference sequence). The CDR3 sequence: CASSMLGVGRGTGTEAFF. The CDR3 DNA follows: TGTGCCAGTAGTATGTTGGGGGTGGGACGGGGAACGGGAACTGAAGCTTTCTTT.

J is TRBJ1-2 and V is TRBV5-6, with D perhaps matching TRBD1 (5 bases). The CDR3 is made up of 15 amino acids. V lost 1 base, J lost 6 bases, and 16 bases lay in between. In germline, CDR1 is SGHDT, CDR2 YYEEEE. CDR3 region: CASSLFSAGRDGYTF. Written as DNA, the CDR3 is TGTGCCAGCAGCTTGTTTTCCGCAGGGAGAGATGGCTACACCTTC.

Turning to this clone: In the same sample, other DNA sequences code for this CDR3. V gene TRBV9 combines with J gene TRBJ2-3; unclear D gene. Germline CDR1 is SGDLS and CDR2 is YYNGEE. The CDR3 sequence is 15 residues long. Deletions cut 1 base from V and 0 bases from J, with 9 bases between. The CDR3 is CASSVSGTSTDTQYF. Written as DNA, the CDR3 is TGTGCCAGCAGCGTATCCGGAACTAGCACAGATACGCAGTATTTT.

This chain joins TRBV7-8 and TRBJ2-1; possible D gene TRBD1, 5 bases. Between the trimmed V and J ends, which lost 6 bases and 0 bases, there was a span of 18 bases. Germline V gene lookup returns CDR1 SGHVS and CDR2 FQNEAQ. There are 17 residues in the CDR3. This CDR3 reads CASRPLPGSFSYNEQFF. In DNA, the CDR3 is TGTGCCAGCAGACCCCTCCCAGGGTCCTTCTCCTACAATGAGCAGTTCTTC.

The chain combines TRBV28 with TRBJ1-1; TRBD1 might be the D (5 bases). The V end lost 6 bases, the J end lost 5 bases, and 16 bases lay between the germline ends. The CDR3 contains 14 residues. From germline, CDR1 is MDHEN and CDR2 SYDVKM. In DNA, the CDR3 is TGTGCCAGCAGCCGGCTGTTGGAGGGGACTGAAGCTTTCTTT. Translating gives CASSRLLEGTEAFF.

This clone was recorded only once. This sequence joins TRBV7-2 and TRBJ2-3, with no clear D. Deletions cut 2 bases from V and 3 bases from J, with 6 bases between. CDR1 SGHTA and CDR2 FQGNSA come from the germline V gene. The CDR3 spans 13 residues. The CDR3 reads CASSLFRTDTQYF. CDR3 DNA sequence: TGTGCCAGCAGCTTATTTCGAACAGATACGCAGTATTTT.

CDR3 loop: CASSLGRTGSNYEQYF. The DNA for the CDR3 is TGTGCCAGCAGCTTAGGTCGGACAGGGTCTAACTACGAGCAGTACTTC. The chain uses TRBV7-9 and TRBJ2-7, with 8 nucleotides matching TRBD1. Germline lookup yields CDR1 SEHNR and CDR2 FQNEAQ (reference sequence). The length of the CDR3 is 16 residues. With 1 base clipped from V and 3 bases from J, the junction kept 8 bases outside the gene matches.